One and the same sample provided the 5 T cell receptor beta chains below, sequenced in a study of blood T cell repertoires in COVID-19. Libraries were prepared by immunoSEQ multiplex PCR; TCRdb keeps only in-frame clonotypes and omits some of them. The sample shows roughly 300,000 clones, 89% of them seen only once. Source material: peripheral blood. These receptors were collected from a man between 18 and 29 years old who had recovered from COVID-19.

This clone was found once. The chain is built from TRBV11-2 and TRBJ1-2; possibly TRBD1 for D (6 bases). The CDR3 runs 14 residues. Germline-derived CDR1 and CDR2 are SGHAT and FQNNGV. Trimming left V 4 bases short and J 5 bases short, with 14 bases between. CDR3 loop: CASSSHRVRYGYTF. CDR3 bases: TGTGCCAGCAGCTCCCACAGGGTGCGGTATGGCTACACCTTC.

The chain recombines TRBV11-3 with TRBJ2-1; 8 bases are shared with TRBD2. Per germline, CDR1 SGHNT and CDR2 YENEEA. Trimming cost V 5 bases and J 0 bases; bases outside gene matches: 3. The CDR3 consists of 15 residues. The CDR3 protein is CASSLSGSSYNEQFF. The DNA of the CDR3 is TGTGCCAGCAGCCTAAGCGGGAGCTCCTACAATGAGCAGTTCTTC.

V is TRBV7-3 and J is TRBJ2-1, with 8 nucleotides matching TRBD2. The V segment lost 5 bases and the J segment 0 bases; nucleotides outside the gene matches: 6. The germline gives CDR1 SGHTA, CDR2 FQGTGA. The CDR3 length is 16 residues. The CDR3 region has the DNA TGTGCCAGCAGCCGTAGCGGGACTAGCTCCTACAATGAGCAGTTCTTC. Translation gives CASSRSGTSSYNEQFF.

The chain employs TRBV5-1 and TRBJ2-3; 10 positions agree with TRBD2. V trimming: 3 bases; J trimming: 0 bases; junction bases outside the gene matches: 7. CDR3 length: 17 residues. The germline V gene encodes CDR1 SGHRS and CDR2 YFSETQ. The CDR3 reads CASSWSGLAASTDTQYF. Written as DNA, the CDR3 is TGCGCCAGCAGCTGGTCTGGACTAGCGGCTAGCACAGATACGCAGTATTTT.

V and J are TRBV5-1 and TRBJ2-6; D not resolved. The CDR3 runs to 16 residues. V was cut by 1 base and J by 1 base, with 9 bases left in between. Germline lookup yields CDR1 SGHRS and CDR2 YFSETQ. CDR3 region: CASSLISTSGANVLTF. In DNA form, the CDR3 reads TGCGCCAGCAGCTTGATATCCACATCTGGGGCCAACGTCCTGACTTTC.